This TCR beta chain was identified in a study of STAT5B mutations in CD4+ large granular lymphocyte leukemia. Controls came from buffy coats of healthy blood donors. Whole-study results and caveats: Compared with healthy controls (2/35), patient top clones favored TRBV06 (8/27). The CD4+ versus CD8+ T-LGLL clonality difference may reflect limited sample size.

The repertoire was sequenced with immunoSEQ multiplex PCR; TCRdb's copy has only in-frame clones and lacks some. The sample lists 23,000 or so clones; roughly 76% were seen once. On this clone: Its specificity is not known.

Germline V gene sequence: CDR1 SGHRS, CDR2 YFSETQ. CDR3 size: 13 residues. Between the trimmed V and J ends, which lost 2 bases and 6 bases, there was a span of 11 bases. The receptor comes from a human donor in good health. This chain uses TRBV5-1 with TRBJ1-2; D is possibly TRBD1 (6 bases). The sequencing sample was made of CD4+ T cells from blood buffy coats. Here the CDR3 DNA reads TGCGCCAGCAGCTTTGATGGGGGCGATGGCTACACCTTC. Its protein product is CASSFDGGDGYTF.